The clone carrying this T cell receptor (beta chain) has only one observation. What it recognizes is unknown. The source of the sample is a study of cytomegalovirus exposure and HLA in healthy donors. Germline values: CDR1 LNHDA, CDR2 SQIVND (reference sequence). Trimming pared 3 bases from V and 5 bases from J, leaving 19 bases between. This CDR3 contains 16 residues. Repertoires were generated with immunoSEQ multiplex PCR, while TCRdb's copy carries only in-frame clones and drops some. This repertoire shows more than 55,000 clones, around 96% found once; its top ten account for 0.85% to 1%. Study observations and caveats: According to the study, 160 or so TCR beta chains were cytomegalovirus-associated. Using the classifier, cytomegalovirus status was reportedly diagnosed with high specificity and sensitivity. According to a subsequent analysis, TCR clusters from the first cohort were inclined to appear together in the roughly 120 validation repertoires.

This receptor was identified in a man younger than 35 in good health and CMV-seronegative. Sequencing was carried out using PBMCs. The chain joins TRBV19 to TRBJ1-1; TRBD1 might be the D (6 bases). CDR3 coding DNA: TGTGCCAGTAGTATTCCGGCCAGGGGCTTTGGTACTGAAGCTTTCTTT. It codes for CASSIPARGFGTEAFF.